This T cell receptor (beta chain) was sequenced in a study of shared clonotypes between healthy human individuals (dated by TCRdb to the early 2020s). With regard to the full study: The cohort included three men and two women between 18 and 49 years of age. For each donor, CD4 naive and CD4 memory were each run on three plates, CD8 naive on two plates, and CD8 memory on one plate. To estimate repertoire size and how much clonotype sharing occurs between individuals, the study deeply sequenced the blood TCR repertoires of 4 to 6 healthy adults. Different laboratories and diverse techniques were used to prepare libraries and sequence TCR repertoires, to increase sequencing depth and limit assay-specific biases. Per donor, leukapheresis produced somewhere between about 0.94 and 9.5 billion PBMCs. What the work shows at the level of the full study, not this receptor alone: When a few donors were compared, the shared fraction of clonotypes was about 5% for naive CD4, around 4% for naive CD8, 2% to 2.5% for memory CD4, and about 0.36% for memory CD8. Rarefaction of sorted-subset datasets indicated incomplete sequencing despite the large sequencing depth. The small number of donors limited the genetic and exposure-history diversity represented. Compared with non-shared clonotypes, clonotypes shared by all four sorted-subset donors had higher generation probabilities. Sampling was restricted to blood, and TCR repertoires in tissue are likely to differ from TCR repertoires in blood. Naive subsets generally had larger estimated clonotype richness than memory subsets. Based on pairwise subsampling, the degree of clonotype sharing among donors was expected to be affected by sequencing depth.

Using the deep immunoSEQ assay, multiplex PCR amplified TCR CDR3 regions from genomic DNA. Genomic DNA extracted from each cell subset was distributed evenly over all wells of several immunoSEQ 96-well plates, and each plate served as one replicate. For sorted subsets, each replicate PCR was loaded with approximately 0.2 ug genomic DNA, equivalent to approximately 27,000 T cell genomes. Purified libraries were measured with a Qubit 3.0 fluorometer, size-checked on a Bioanalyzer 2100, and measured again with the KAPA Library Quantification kit. Each immunoSEQ 96-well plate was sequenced on its own single-read 150-cycle Illumina NextSeq 550 flow cell. The study's processing was this. The immunoSEQ output contained only junctional sequences without quality scores, so filtering could not match that applied to full-length reads. To assign V/J genes and CDR3, sequences were annotated using PyIR, a Python wrapper for IgBLAST v1.9, with IMGT germline references. Reads with weak V/J assignments (E-value above 1e-6), missing CDR3, stop codons, out-of-frame junctions, or ambiguous translated residues were removed. A V3J clonotype was defined by an identical inferred V gene, J gene, and CDR3 amino acid sequence. Percentage overlap between repertoires was calculated by dividing the number of shared unique clonotypes by the size of the smaller repertoire. RTK rarefaction, the Chao1 estimator, and Recon v2.1 estimates of unobserved clonotypes were used to assess repertoire richness. For all TCRbeta clonotypes obtained by the gDNA method from four donors, generation probabilities were computed with OLGA. TCRdb provides this immuneACCESS table in a form limited to in-frame rearrangements. Some clones are lacking; in checked studies, under half of them reflect an unresolved V gene, and why the rest are absent is not known. That table supplies the V and J calls and clone size; D and trimming were determined from the DNA. For this sample the table gives some 2.1 million clones, of which 90% to 95% were detected only once. The ten largest clones take up around 1.8% of the sample.

V is pared back by 0 bases and J by 3 bases, with 18 bases lying between the germline termini. Measured from the cysteine to the phenylalanine, the CDR3 is 17 residues long. The kept DNA is CDR3 alone, 51 bases in frame from the first base. Per the germline V gene, SGHVS is the CDR1 and FQNEAQ is the CDR2. CD8 naive samples consisted of CD45RO-negative cells that were positively selected for CCR7, yielding a CD45RA+CCR7+ population without TemRA cells. The donors were healthy, HIV-negative adults who had no recently reported acute infections or vaccinations. Every donor was a Caucasian adult residing in Nashville, Tennessee, USA. Blood was obtained by leukapheresis, after which PBMCs were separated by Ficoll-Histopaque density gradient centrifugation and cryopreserved in liquid nitrogen vapor phase. Analytical flow cytometry was used to check the purity and quantity of every magnetically sorted T cell population. Genomic DNA was isolated from each sorted fraction and quantified by UV absorbance on a Nanodrop 2000c.

The sample holds one count of this clone. There is no known antigen for this receptor. There are no base qualities to consult, and no much larger clone falls within one base. The sequenced material came from naive CD8+ T cells from PBMCs. The meaning of the sample's cell subset or site label: CD45RA+CCR7+. The TCR sequence derives from a man younger than 35 in good health. Some clones in this sample may be carry-over from other donors' samples. The rearranged chain carries TRBV7-8 and TRBJ2-7, with the D gene not confidently named. The CDR3 has the sequence CASSLALGDQDDYEQYF. At the DNA level, the sequence is TGTGCCAGCAGCTTAGCGCTTGGGGATCAGGACGACTACGAGCAGTACTTC.